These 8 T cell receptor beta chains came from one sample sequenced in a study of somatic mutations in cytotoxic T cells in rheumatoid arthritis. Some clones are missing from TCRdb's copy, which holds only in-frame ones; the method was immunoSEQ multiplex PCR. The table records fewer than 30,000 clones, 82% of them present only once. Input material: CD8+ T cells sorted from blood. Receptors were obtained from a man aged 45-60 years in good health.

CDR3 in amino acids: CASSHHRDRGLAGAGGELFF. The CDR3 DNA reads as TGTGCCAGCAGTCACCACAGGGACAGGGGACTAGCGGGAGCTGGCGGGGAGCTGTTTTTT. The rearrangement joins TRBV28 to TRBJ2-2; TRBD2 agrees at 14 bases. The germline V gene has CDR1 MDHEN and CDR2 SYDVKM. J was trimmed by 7 bases and V by 5 bases; bases with no gene match: 18. This CDR3 is built from 20 residues.

This clone appeared a few times. This chain links TRBV6-1 with TRBJ2-7; 7 nucleotides agree with TRBD1. Trimming cost V 2 bases and J 2 bases; bases outside gene matches: 6. The CDR3 extends over 15 amino acids. Looked up from germline, CDR1 is MNHNS and CDR2 is SASEGT. This CDR3 is CASSEWQGTAYEQYF. The CDR3 DNA sequence: TGTGCCAGCAGTGAATGGCAGGGGACAGCCTACGAGCAGTACTTC.

This clone showed up just once. The rearrangement uses TRBV29-1 and TRBJ2-5; TRBD1 aligns across 7 bases. Per the germline V gene, CDR1 is SQVTM and CDR2 is ANQGSEA. The ends lost 4 bases at V and 2 bases at J; junction bases unmatched: 7. The CDR3 covers 14 residues. The CDR3 DNA follows: TGCAGCGTTGTTGGGGACAGCAGACAAGAGACCCAGTACTTC. Encoded protein: CSVVGDSRQETQYF. Full variable domain (rest looked up from reference TRBV29-1 and TRBJ2-5): SAVISQKPSRDICQRGTSLTIQCQVDSQVTMMFWYRQQPGQSLTLIATANQGSEATYESGFVIDKFPISRPNLTFSTLTVSNMSPEDSSIYLCSVVGDSRQETQYFGPGTRLLVL.

This clone was observed a single time. The chain is built from TRBV13 and TRBJ1-1; no firm D call. The CDR3 sequence is 13 residues long. Between the trimmed V and J ends, which lost 5 bases and 1 base, there was a span of 8 bases. The germline gives CDR1 PRHDT, CDR2 FYEKMQ (reference sequence). The CDR3 here is CASSELRNTEAFF. CDR3 nucleotides: TGTGCCAGCAGCGAACTCAGGAACACTGAAGCTTTCTTT. Together with reference TRBV13 and TRBJ1-1, the CDR3 gives the full variable domain: AAGVIQSPRHLIKEKRETATLKCYPIPRHDTVYWYQQGPGQDPQFLISFYEKMQSDKGSIPDRFSAQQFSDYHSELNMSSLELGDSALYFCASSELRNTEAFFGQGTRLTVV.

This chain links TRBV27 with TRBJ1-4; 9 bases fit TRBD1. Germline V gives CDR1 MNHEY, CDR2 SMNVEV (reference sequence). This CDR3 region has 14 residues. The ends lost 4 bases at V and 8 bases at J; junction bases unmatched: 5. The CDR3 nucleotides read TGTGCCAGCAGTTATACAGGGGGCAGGGAAAAACTGTTTTTT. Amino acids: CASSYTGGREKLFF.

This chain connects TRBV10-2 to TRBJ2-7, with a tentative D call TRBD1 (6 bases). Trimming pared 6 bases from V and 0 bases from J, leaving 6 bases between. CDR1 is WSHSY, CDR2 SAAADI, per germline. This CDR3 comprises 12 residues. DNA for the CDR3: TGCGCCAGCAGGGACAGCTCCTACGAGCAGTACTTC. Protein product: CASRDSSYEQYF.

The table lists this clone with a few counts. The gene calls are TRBV6-5 and TRBJ1-1; the match to TRBD1 covers 9 bases. V shed 5 bases, J shed 4 bases, and the junction held 5 bases outside the gene matches. Germline V CDR1 and CDR2: MNHEY, SVGAGI. The CDR3 sequence is 14 residues long. The CDR3 nucleotides read TGTGCCAGCAGTACCGGGACAGGGAGCACTGAAGCTTTCTTT. Translated, it gives CASSTGTGSTEAFF.

The chain is built from TRBV23-1 and TRBJ1-4, with TRBD1 identical over 11 bases. TRBV23-1 is placed among ORFs of uncertain function. V lost 0 bases, J lost 8 bases, and 11 bases stayed unmatched. The CDR3 sequence is 18 residues long. This CDR3 is CASSQSGRTGGLEEKLFF. The CDR3 bases are TGCGCCAGCAGTCAATCGGGGAGGACAGGGGGCTTAGAGGAAAAACTGTTTTTT.